This T cell receptor (beta chain) emerged from a study of CD8+ T cells in alopecia areata. Study-level findings and limits: While patients received tofacitinib, many expanded lesional clones remained present in scalp and blood.

RNA extraction was followed by reverse transcription into cDNA, which acted as the sequencing template. The repertoire was sequenced with immunoSEQ multiplex PCR; TCRdb's copy has only in-frame clones and lacks some. The profile shows about 130,000 clones, about 51% of them singletons. About this clone: What it binds is not known.

Germline CDR1 KGHSH, CDR2 LQKENI. With V trimmed by 3 bases and J by 3 bases, 7 bases remained unmatched. The CDR3 length is 15 residues. This sample's treatment: oral pan-JAK inhibitor, 5-10 mg twice daily. Sequenced material: CD8+ T cells sorted from blood, taken at week 4, from a patient treated with tofacitinib. The receptor comes from a human donor with alopecia areata. The J gene is TRBJ2-7, the V gene TRBV18; TRBD1 matches at 8 bases. The CDR3 bases are TGTGCCAGCTCACCCTCGACAGGGGATGGCTACGAGCAGTACTTC. This encodes CASSPSTGDGYEQYF. Full variable domain (rest looked up from reference TRBV18 and TRBJ2-7): NAGVMQNPRHLVRRRGQEARLRCSPMKGHSHVYWYRQLPEEGLKFMVYLQKENIIDESGMPKERFSAEFPKEGPSILRIQQVVRGDSAAYFCASSPSTGDGYEQYFGPGTRLTVT.